A selection of T cell receptor beta chains follows, all from one sample in a study of cytomegalovirus exposure and HLA in healthy donors. Clones were sequenced by immunoSEQ multiplex PCR, and TCRdb holds only the in-frame ones, with some missing. The sample holds about 140,000 clones, about 80% seen once. Input material: PBMCs. The receptors derive from a man aged 18 to 30 in good health and CMV-seronegative. CDR3s include the opening cysteine and the closing phenylalanine or tryptophan. A D gene is named only where the DNA matches it firmly. Size tells how often a clone was seen (once, few, many) or the class of an expanded clone, and some rows leave it out.

TRBV6-6	-	15	TRBJ1-5	-	TGTGCCAGCAGTTACCAGGGGAGGGTCAATCAGCCCCAGCATTTT	CASSYQGRVNQPQHF
TRBV18	-	15	TRBJ1-1	-	TGTGCCAGCTCACCACTTTTATCAGAGAACACTGAAGCTTTCTTT	CASSPLLSENTEAFF
TRBV2	-	16	TRBJ2-1	-	TGTGCCAGCGGAGTGGGGGGGCGCCGCTCCTACAATGAGCAGTTCTTC	CASGVGGRRSYNEQFF
TRBV9	TRBD2	16	TRBJ2-5	-	TGTGCCAGCAGCGCGTTACGGGGGGGCGTGTTCGAGACCCAGTACTTC	CASSALRGGVFETQYF
TRBV18	TRBD2	17	TRBJ2-7	-	TGTGCCAGCTCATTTACTAGCGGGGGTCCTAGCTCCTACGAGCAGTACTTC	CASSFTSGGPSSYEQYF
TRBV29-1	-	14	TRBJ2-3	-	TGCAGCGGCGGGACTGGACCTCTCTCAGATACGCAGTATTTT	CSGGTGPLSDTQYF
TRBV12-5	-	18	TRBJ1-5	-	TGTGCTAGTGGTTTGGTAGTTTGGGGGCGTAGTTCAGATCAGCCCCAGCATTTT	CASGLVVWGRSSDQPQHF
TRBV5-6	TRBD1	15	TRBJ1-2	-	TGTGCCAGCAGCAAGGGACAGGGGGCAGTTGGGGGCTACACCTTC	CASSKGQGAVGGYTF
TRBV2	TRBD2	13	TRBJ2-1	-	TGTGCCAGCAAGGCTAGCGGGGAAAATGAGCAGTTCTTC	CASKASGENEQFF
TRBV19	TRBD1	14	TRBJ1-2	-	TGTGCCAGCAAAAGAAACAGGGGGCAGGGTGGCTACACCTTC	CASKRNRGQGGYTF
TRBV9	TRBD2	16	TRBJ2-7	-	TGTGCCAGCAGCGTAGATCGCCTAGCGGGGGTCCACGAGCAGTACTTC	CASSVDRLAGVHEQYF
TRBV29-1	-	12	TRBJ1-1	-	TGCAGCACCCCGGGGGGCCGCACTGAAGCTTTCTTT	CSTPGGRTEAFF
TRBV19	TRBD1	14	TRBJ2-7	-	TGTGCCAGTACCTACGACAGGGGGGGTTACGAGCAGTACTTC	CASTYDRGGYEQYF
TRBV4-1	-	13	TRBJ1-2	-	TGCGCCAGCAGCCAACAACAGGGCTATGGCTACACCTTC	CASSQQQGYGYTF
TRBV6-5	-	15	TRBJ1-2	-	TGTGCCAGCAGTTACTCGACGGCAGGGTCAGAAGGCTACACCTTC	CASSYSTAGSEGYTF
TRBV5-1	TRBD1	15	TRBJ2-5	-	TGCGCCAGCAGCTTGGAACAGGGGGCCCGGGAGACCCAGTACTTC	CASSLEQGARETQYF
TRBV7-3	TRBD2	15	TRBJ2-1	once	TGTGCCAGCAGCTTACAAGCGGGGGGCGTTGATGAGCAGTTCTTC	CASSLQAGGVDEQFF
TRBV29-1	-	10	TRBJ2-2	-	TGCAGCGCCCGAGCCGGGGAGCTGTTTTTT	CSARAGELFF
TRBV4-2	TRBD2	17	TRBJ2-5	-	TGTGCCAGCAGCCTACGGCCTCGCGGGAGGATACAAGAGACCCAGTACTTC	CASSLRPRGRIQETQYF
TRBV28	TRBD1	18	TRBJ1-4	-	TGTGCCAGCAGCCTAACCCCACATGGACAGGGAAATAATGAAAAACTGTTTTTT	CASSLTPHGQGNNEKLFF
TRBV6-5	-	14	TRBJ2-7	once	TGTGCCAGCAGTTATACGGGGGACTTATACGAGCAGTACTTC	CASSYTGDLYEQYF
TRBV10-1	TRBD1	15	TRBJ2-1	-	TGCGCCAGCAGGTTGGACAGGGAAACCCACAATGAGCAGTTCTTC	CASRLDRETHNEQFF
TRBV29-1	-	15	TRBJ2-6	once	TGCAGCGTTGATTCGGCAGGGCAAGGGGCCAACGTCCTGACTTTC	CSVDSAGQGANVLTF
TRBV9	TRBD2	15	TRBJ2-1	-	TGTGCCAGCAGCGTAGCTAGCGGGAGGGGCAATGAGCAGTTCTTC	CASSVASGRGNEQFF
TRBV19	-	15	TRBJ2-7	few	TGTGCCAGTAGCCCCTCGGGGGGCGTTTCTTACGAGCAGTACTTC	CASSPSGGVSYEQYF
TRBV7-6	-	14	TRBJ2-7	-	TGTGCCAGCAGCTTAGCGCCTATAACCTACGAGCAGTACTTC	CASSLAPITYEQYF
TRBV11-1	TRBD2	15	TRBJ2-2	-	TGTGCCAGCAGCTTAGAACTAGCGGGCACCGGGGAGCTGTTTTTT	CASSLELAGTGELFF
TRBV10-2	TRBD2	16	TRBJ2-2	-	TGCGCCAGCAGTGGGCTAGCGGGGATGAACACCGGGGAGCTGTTTTTT	CASSGLAGMNTGELFF
TRBV7-2	-	14	TRBJ1-1	-	TGTGCCAGCAGCTTAGCAGGGGGTAACACTGAAGCTTTCTTT	CASSLAGGNTEAFF
TRBV27	TRBD1	14	TRBJ1-6	-	TGTGCCAGCAGGTGGGACAGGGATAATTCACCCCTCCACTTT	CASRWDRDNSPLHF
TRBV19	-	17	TRBJ1-2	-	TGTGCCAGTAGTATGTTCGGGGGGTCGGTCTCTAACTATGGCTACACCTTC	CASSMFGGSVSNYGYTF
TRBV19	-	14	TRBJ2-7	-	TGTGCCAGTACCCCCTTCCTAGGTCCCTACGAGCAGTACTTC	CASTPFLGPYEQYF
TRBV5-6	TRBD1	14	TRBJ2-7	-	TGTGCCAGCAGCTATAGAGGGGGCCCCTACGAGCAGTACTTC	CASSYRGGPYEQYF
TRBV29-1	TRBD1	19	TRBJ2-1	-	TGCAGCGTTGAAGTTTTTGGCGAGGGGGGTACAGGGGGGCTGGATGAGCAGTTCTTC	CSVEVFGEGGTGGLDEQFF
TRBV4-1	TRBD1	16	TRBJ2-7	-	TGCGCCAGCAGCCAAGGGACAGGAGCCTCGACCTACGAGCAGTACTTC	CASSQGTGASTYEQYF
TRBV10-1	-	16	TRBJ1-5	once	TGCGCCAGCAGTGATAGTGACAGCGAGGACAATCAGCCCCAGCATTTT	CASSDSDSEDNQPQHF
TRBV4-2	-	16	TRBJ1-5	-	TGTGCCAGCAGCCAAGCATGGGCAGAGACCAATCAGCCCCAGCATTTT	CASSQAWAETNQPQHF
TRBV27	-	13	TRBJ1-1	-	TGTGCCAGCAGTTCACAGGGCCGCGGTAGGGCTTTCTTT	CASSSQGRGRAFF
TRBV19	TRBD1	16	TRBJ1-1	-	TGTGCCAGTAGGTTGGACAGGGAGGGTCGGAACACTGAAGCTTTCTTT	CASRLDREGRNTEAFF
TRBV5-1	TRBD1	14	TRBJ2-1	-	TGCGCCAGCAGCGGGCGACAGGGGGCTGATGAGCAGTTCTTC	CASSGRQGADEQFF
TRBV5-5	-	17	TRBJ2-5	-	TGTGCCAGCAGCTTGAGTCTTATGGGCTGGAACCAAGAGACCCAGTACTTC	CASSLSLMGWNQETQYF
TRBV18	-	15	TRBJ1-3	-	TGTGCCAGCTCTCCGGACAGTACGGGGGGAAACACCATATATTTT	CASSPDSTGGNTIYF
TRBV28	-	15	TRBJ1-4	-	TGTGCCAGCAGTCGCCCTATAAACCCTAATGAAAAACTGTTTTTT	CASSRPINPNEKLFF
TRBV6-4	-	15	TRBJ2-7	-	TGTGCCAGCAGTGAACCCGGGGACAACAACGGCGAGCAGTACTTC	CASSEPGDNNGEQYF
TRBV28	-	16	TRBJ1-5	-	TGTGCCAGCAAAGGTCAGGGGCGGAGGAGCAATCAGCCCCAGCATTTT	CASKGQGRRSNQPQHF
TRBV7-9	-	14	TRBJ2-3	few	TGTGCCAGCAGCTTGGGGGGGCGCACAGATACGCAGTATTTT	CASSLGGRTDTQYF
TRBV10-2	-	14	TRBJ1-2	-	TGCGCCAGCAGTGCATCAGGGGAGGGGTATGGCTACACCTTC	CASSASGEGYGYTF
TRBV30	-	10	TRBJ1-1	-	TGTGCCACATGGGAGACTGAAGCTTTCTTT	CATWETEAFF
TRBV5-1	-	14	TRBJ2-7	-	TGCGCCAGCAGCTTGAATCAGGGCCGGTACGAGCAGTACTTC	CASSLNQGRYEQYF